This entry features one T cell receptor beta chain sequence. What it binds is unknown. A library of TCRbeta sequences, prepared with unique molecular identifiers, was generated. TCRdb redid the calling of the PCR reads with MiXCR, one entry per CDR3 protein. The sample holds about 440,000 distinct CDR3 sequences, around two fifths seen once. The entry originates in a study of T-cell reconstitution after alpha-beta-depleted transplantation in children. Points from the study as a whole: After transplant, high TCRbeta diversity at day 60 in some patients arose from surviving recipient T cells and thymic progenitors. From newly produced T cells came most of the T-cell counts and diversity one year after transplant.

This CDR3 has 16 amino acids. The germline V gene has CDR1 SGDLS and CDR2 YYNGEE. Germline trimming cut 4 bases from V and 7 bases from J; bases unmatched to any gene: 13. The chain combines TRBV9 with TRBJ2-1; 8 positions agree with TRBD2. The sequence was obtained from a girl aged 2 to 9 with aplastic anemia, due to receive a stem cell transplant. The material sequenced was PBMCs, taken before TCRalphabeta/CD19-depleted stem cell transplant. The CDR3: CASSSRGSGIMNEQFF. CDR3 DNA: TGTGCCAGCAGCTCCCGTGGTAGCGGGATAATGAATGAGCAGTTCTTC.